These 12 T cell receptor beta chains share one sample of origin, sequenced in a study of blood T cell repertoires in COVID-19. Generated by immunoSEQ multiplex PCR, the TCRdb table keeps only in-frame clones and is missing some. The data show 130,000 to 150,000 clones, 80% to 90% seen once. The sequencing input was peripheral blood. The receptor source for this set is a man between 60 and 75 years old with active or convalescent COVID-19.

The chain employs TRBV5-1 and TRBJ1-2; weak D call: TRBD1 (6 bases). The CDR3 extends over 14 amino acids. CDR1 and CDR2 (germline): SGHRS, YFSETQ. Trimming removed 0 bases from V and 5 bases from J, with 11 bases in between. The DNA for the CDR3 is TGCGCCAGCAGCTTGGCCAGACAGGCTTATGGCTACACCTTC. As protein: CASSLARQAYGYTF.

In this sample, this clone turned up a few times. This sequence joins TRBV10-3 and TRBJ1-6, with a tentative D call TRBD1 (6 bases). The CDR3 runs 16 residues. Germline V gene sequence: CDR1 ENHRY, CDR2 SYGVKD. V was trimmed by 2 bases and J by 3 bases, leaving 11 bases between them. CDR3 coding DNA: TGTGCCATCAGTGAGGCGCTGGACAGCTATAATTCACCCCTCCACTTT. Its translation: CAISEALDSYNSPLHF.

The CDR3 protein is CASSVDSHTEAFF. CDR3 coding DNA: TGTGCCAGCTCAGTGGACAGCCACACTGAAGCTTTCTTT. This chain links TRBV18 with TRBJ1-1; D is possibly TRBD1 (6 bases). CDR1 and CDR2 from the germline V gene are KGHSH and LQKENI. Trimming stripped 5 bases from V and 3 bases from J, with 10 bases between. There are 13 residues in the CDR3.

The chain uses TRBV23-1 and TRBJ1-1, with 7 bases matching TRBD1. TRBV23-1 is given ORF status, its function remaining uncertain. CDR3 length equals 15 residues. Trimming cost V 9 bases and J 8 bases; bases outside gene matches: 18. CDR3 DNA sequence: TGCGCCAGGAGCCGGACAGGCTCTCCCTTCGGCGAAGCTTTCTTT. Translation gives CARSRTGSPFGEAFF.

This sequence joins TRBV7-9 and TRBJ2-2, with a weak D call TRBD1 (5 bases). This CDR3 spans 15 amino acids. Germline loops: CDR1 SEHNR, CDR2 FQNEAQ (reference sequence). V was shortened by 3 bases and J by 1 base, with 9 bases between the two germline ends. The CDR3 protein is CASSLRQLNTGELFF. DNA for the CDR3: TGTGCCAGCAGCTTGCGACAGCTGAACACCGGGGAGCTGTTTTTT. The whole variable domain, remainder taken from reference TRBV7-9 and TRBJ2-2, is DTGVSQNPRHKITKRGQNVTFRCDPISEHNRLYWYRQTLGQGPEFLTYFQNEAQLEKSRLLSDRFSAERPKGSFSTLEIQRTEQGDSAMYLCASSLRQLNTGELFFGEGSRLTVL.

The chain is built from TRBV7-2 and TRBJ2-7, with 9 bases aligning to TRBD2. Germline CDR1 and CDR2: SGHTA and FQGNSA. There are 15 residues in the CDR3. V trimming: 1 base; J trimming: 3 bases; junction bases outside the gene matches: 4. CDR3: CASSLEASGIYEQYV. The CDR3 region has the DNA TGTGCCAGCAGCTTAGAGGCTAGCGGGATCTACGAGCAGTACGTC.

The CDR3 sequence is CASSALPNNEQFF. CDR3 nucleotide sequence: TGCGCCAGCAGTGCACTGCCAAACAATGAGCAGTTCTTC. The chain employs TRBV10-2 and TRBJ2-1; D is uncertain. The CDR3 consists of 13 residues. V shed 4 bases and J shed 5 bases, with 9 bases lying between them. CDR1 is WSHSY, CDR2 SAAADI, per germline.

This clone appeared a few times. This chain uses TRBV9 with TRBJ1-4; a weak D match, TRBD1 (5 bases). The CDR3 is 16 amino acids. V lost 4 bases to trimming and J lost 7 bases, with 20 bases between them. In germline, CDR1 is SGDLS, CDR2 YYNGEE. CDR3: CASSPLGQAGGEKLFF. CDR3 bases: TGTGCCAGCAGCCCCCTGGGCCAGGCCGGGGGTGAAAAACTGTTTTTT.

This chain links TRBV6-5 with TRBJ1-4; perhaps TRBD1 as D (5 bases). V shed 0 bases and J shed 3 bases, with 8 bases lying between them. The CDR3 totals 15 residues. Per germline, CDR1 MNHEY and CDR2 SVGAGI. The CDR3 loop reads CASSYSFRANEKLFF. Here the CDR3 DNA reads TGTGCCAGCAGTTACTCGTTCAGGGCTAATGAAAAACTGTTTTTT.

The sample holds one count of this clone. The chain recombines TRBV18 with TRBJ1-5; perhaps TRBD1 as D (6 bases). Per germline, CDR1 KGHSH and CDR2 LQKENI. This CDR3 spans 14 amino acids. The ends were cut back, 5 bases at V and 4 bases at J, with 12 bases in the middle. CDR3 coding DNA: TGTGCCAGCTCAGCATCAGGGGAAAATCAGCCCCAGCATTTT. Translating it yields CASSASGENQPQHF.

The rearrangement links TRBV30 to TRBJ2-5, with 9 bases that match TRBD1. CDR3 length: 15 amino acids. V dropped 3 bases and J dropped 1; count of bases not matched to a gene: 6. The germline V gene encodes CDR1 GTSNPN and CDR2 SVGIG (reference sequence). The chain's CDR3 is CAWRGGQGSQETQYF. The CDR3, as DNA: TGTGCCTGGAGGGGCGGACAGGGGAGCCAAGAGACCCAGTACTTC.

The table lists this clone with a count of one. The chain recombines TRBV9 with TRBJ2-2; 7 bases line up with TRBD2. CDR1 SGDLS and CDR2 YYNGEE come from the germline V gene. This CDR3 spans 17 amino acids. Losses at the gene ends were 7 bases for V and 3 bases for J; bases not matched to a gene: 15. The CDR3 loop reads CASSPGGIEVDTGELFF. As DNA, the CDR3 is TGTGCCAGCTCTCCGGGAGGAATTGAGGTGGACACCGGGGAGCTGTTTTTT.